Each of the 25 T cell receptor beta chains below was sequenced from the same sample in a study of shared clonotypes between healthy human individuals. Sequencing used immunoSEQ multiplex PCR; TCRdb keeps in-frame clones, though not all of them. The sample carries about 1.5 million clones, 95% to 99% recorded once. Input material: naive CD4+ T cells sorted from blood. The subset denotes: CD45RA+ positively selected. These TCRs come from a man aged 25-40 years in good health.

The rearrangement links TRBV10-2 to TRBJ2-1; D might be TRBD1 (6 bases). The V gene's germline CDR1 is WSHSY and CDR2 SAAADI. The V end was cut by 6 bases, the J end by 10 bases, with 10 bases between. The CDR3 spans 11 residues. The CDR3 here is CASRRGTEQFF. In DNA form, the CDR3 reads TGCGCCAGCAGGAGGGGGACAGAGCAGTTCTTC.

The V gene is TRBV6-5, the J gene TRBJ2-7, with 7 bases matching TRBD2. The J segment lost 2 bases and the V segment lost 7 bases, leaving 5 bases of the junction unmatched. This CDR3 is built from 13 residues. Germline loops: CDR1 MNHEY, CDR2 SVGAGI. In DNA form, the CDR3 reads TGTGCCAGCATCTCTAGCGGAACCTACGAGCAGTACTTC. This translates into CASISSGTYEQYF.

The chain uses TRBV28 and TRBJ2-7, with 9 bases that match TRBD1. J lost 0 bases, V lost 4 bases, and 4 bases had no gene match. The germline gives CDR1 MDHEN, CDR2 SYDVKM. The CDR3 extends over 15 amino acids. The CDR3, as DNA: TGTGCCAGCAGTTCAAGGGACAGGGTCTCCTACGAGCAGTACTTC. Its translation is CASSSRDRVSYEQYF.

This clone was seen only once. The chain links TRBV11-2 to TRBJ2-2, with TRBD2 matching over 9 bases. Looked up from germline, CDR1 is SGHAT and CDR2 is FQNNGV. With V trimmed by 3 bases and J by 5 bases, 13 bases remained unmatched. The CDR3 is made up of 18 amino acids. CDR3 sequence (DNA): TGTGCCAGCAGCTTTAGGCTAGCGGGGAGCGGGGGGACCGGGGAGCTGTTTTTT. Translated: CASSFRLAGSGGTGELFF.

On this clone: Other nucleotide sequences in the sample specify the same CDR3. The gene calls are TRBV9 and TRBJ2-5; the match to TRBD1 covers 9 bases. J lost 3 bases, V lost 2 bases, and 2 bases had no gene match. In germline, CDR1 is SGDLS, CDR2 YYNGEE. This CDR3 comprises 14 residues. CDR3 sequence (DNA): TGTGCCAGCAGCGTCGGACAGGGGAAAGAGACCCAGTACTTC. It specifies CASSVGQGKETQYF.

The V and J genes are TRBV25-1 and TRBJ1-2; 9 bases agree with TRBD1. This CDR3 has 14 residues. V was clipped by 1 base and J by 7 bases; unmatched bases: 4. Germline V gene sequence: CDR1 MGHDK, CDR2 SYGVNS. The CDR3 loop is CASSESGTGFGYTF. CDR3 in DNA: TGTGCCAGCAGTGAATCGGGGACAGGGTTTGGCTACACCTTC.

The V call is TRBV27, the J call TRBJ1-2; possibly TRBD1 for D (5 bases). Germline values: CDR1 MNHEY, CDR2 SMNVEV (reference sequence). This CDR3 has 12 amino acids. V shed 6 bases and J shed 10 bases, with 15 bases lying between them. CDR3 protein: CASRGAWDAYTF. The CDR3 region has the DNA TGTGCCAGCAGGGGCGCCTGGGACGCCTACACCTTC.

CDR3 DNA sequence: TGTGCCAGCAGTTTAGCAGGCTCCAGGGTGGGCAATGAGCAGTTCTTC. Its translation is CASSLAGSRVGNEQFF. The rearrangement joins TRBV27 to TRBJ2-1; TRBD1 is a possible D gene (5 bases). The CDR3 is made up of 16 amino acids. Germline V lookup: CDR1 MNHEY, CDR2 SMNVEV (reference sequence). V was clipped by 2 bases and J by 6 bases, with 17 bases between them.

The chain is built from TRBV9 and TRBJ1-2, with 8 bases lining up with TRBD1. Germline CDR1 and CDR2: SGDLS and YYNGEE. The ends lost 2 bases at V and 7 bases at J; junction bases unmatched: 4. CDR3 size: 13 residues. The chain's CDR3 is CASSVGQGFGYTF. In DNA, the CDR3 is TGTGCCAGCAGCGTTGGACAGGGCTTTGGCTACACCTTC.

The chain uses TRBV5-1 and TRBJ1-5; the match to TRBD1 covers 7 bases. Germline V lookup: CDR1 SGHRS, CDR2 YFSETQ. CDR3 length: 17 amino acids. The V and J ends lost 0 bases and 4 bases, in that order; junction bases with no gene match: 10. DNA of the CDR3: TGCGCCAGCAGCTTGGAACCAACGGACAGGCCAAATCAGCCCCAGCATTTT. Encoded protein: CASSLEPTDRPNQPQHF.

This sequence joins TRBV6-5 and TRBJ2-1; maybe TRBD1 (6 bases). V was pared by 6 bases and J by 7 bases, with 16 bases between. Germline V gene data show CDR1 as MNHEY and CDR2 as SVGAGI. The CDR3 consists of 14 residues. DNA for the CDR3: TGTGCCAGCAGCCTAGTGGGGCAGGGGAATGAGCAGTTCTTC. It yields the protein CASSLVGQGNEQFF.

In its sample, this clone was seen once. The CDR3 loop is CASKGDQNIQYF. The CDR3 DNA is TGTGCCAGCAAGGGGGATCAAAACATTCAGTACTTC. J is TRBJ2-4 and V is TRBV6-1; D is perhaps TRBD1 (6 bases). Germline values: CDR1 MNHNS, CDR2 SASEGT. The CDR3 is 12 amino acids. V lost 7 bases and J lost 5, with 9 bases in between.

The V gene is TRBV11-2, the J gene TRBJ1-1; no firm D call. Germline CDR1 and CDR2: SGHAT and FQNNGV. V lost 4 bases, J lost 1 base, and 13 bases lay in between. This CDR3 is built from 15 residues. The CDR3, as DNA: TGTGCCAGCAGCTCCTCGGGGAAGGGGAACACTGAAGCTTTCTTT. This encodes CASSSSGKGNTEAFF. The full variable domain, completed using reference TRBV11-2 and TRBJ1-1, is EAGVAQSPRYKIIEKRQSVAFWCNPISGHATLYWYQQILGQGPKLLIQFQNNGVVDDSQLPKDRFSAERLKGVDSTLKIQPAKLEDSAVYLCASSSSGKGNTEAFFGQGTRLTVV.

As concerns this clone: The sample holds other DNA sequences that translate to the same CDR3. The chain carries TRBV9 and TRBJ2-1, with D possibly being TRBD2 (6 bases). CDR3 size: 13 residues. The germline V and J ends were trimmed by 3 bases and 5 bases, with 9 bases remaining between them. CDR1 is SGDLS, CDR2 YYNGEE, per germline. The CDR3 DNA is TGTGCCAGCAGCGCGGGGACTCACAATGAGCAGTTCTTC. This encodes CASSAGTHNEQFF. The variable domain in full, with the rest retrieved from reference TRBV9 and TRBJ2-1, is DSGVTQTPKHLITATGQRVTLRCSPRSGDLSVYWYQQSLDQGLQFLIQYYNGEERAKGNILERFSAQQFPDLHSELNLSSLELGDSALYFCASSAGTHNEQFFGPGTRLTVL.

V and J are TRBV30 and TRBJ1-2; 9 nucleotides line up with TRBD1. V was clipped by 4 bases and J by 7 bases; unmatched bases: 19. Per germline, CDR1 GTSNPN and CDR2 SVGIG (reference sequence). The CDR3 covers 17 residues. Here the CDR3 reads CAWTPLGQGNAERGYTF. The CDR3 DNA sequence: TGTGCCTGGACCCCGCTGGGACAGGGAAACGCTGAGCGTGGCTACACCTTC. The full variable domain, with the rest looked up from reference TRBV30 and TRBJ1-2, is SQTIHQWPATLVQPVGSPLSLECTVEGTSNPNLYWYRQAAGRGLQLLFYSVGIGQISSEVPQNLSASRPQDRQFILSSKKLLLSDSGFYLCAWTPLGQGNAERGYTFGSGTRLTVV.

J is TRBJ2-6 and V is TRBV2; weak D call: TRBD1 (5 bases). This CDR3 comprises 14 residues. Germline V gene sequence: CDR1 SNHLY, CDR2 FYNNEI. V was pared by 7 bases and J by 4 bases, with 11 bases between. The CDR3 bases are TGTGCCAGCATCAGGGCGAAAGGGGCCAACGTCCTGACTTTC. Encoded protein: CASIRAKGANVLTF.

V usage is TRBV28 and J usage is TRBJ1-2; tentatively, D is TRBD1 (6 bases). This CDR3 has 15 residues. The V and J ends lost 5 bases and 0 bases respectively, with 13 bases between them. The germline V gene encodes CDR1 MDHEN and CDR2 SYDVKM. Here the CDR3 reads CASSQGGAANYGYTF. The CDR3 nucleotides are TGTGCCAGCAGTCAAGGGGGGGCAGCTAACTATGGCTACACCTTC.

This chain links TRBV4-1 with TRBJ2-3; 11 nucleotides line up with TRBD1. Unmatched junction bases numbered 5, after V lost 4 bases and J lost 5 bases. The CDR3 is 15 residues long. CDR1 and CDR2 (germline): MGHRA, YSYEKL. The CDR3, as DNA: TGCGCCAGCAGCCCCCGGGACAGGGGGATAGATACGCAGTATTTT. It encodes CASSPRDRGIDTQYF.

Details on this clone: Other DNA sequences within the sample encode an identical CDR3. V usage is TRBV5-1 and J usage is TRBJ2-3, with 7 positions matching TRBD2. The V gene's germline CDR1 is SGHRS and CDR2 YFSETQ. This CDR3 has 14 amino acids. V shed 0 bases, J shed 4 bases, and the junction held 2 bases outside the gene matches. The CDR3 protein is CASSLDRGADTQYF. The CDR3 nucleotides read TGCGCCAGCAGCTTGGATCGGGGGGCAGATACGCAGTATTTT.

The rearrangement uses TRBV7-2 and TRBJ2-7; TRBD2 might be the D (6 bases). This CDR3 is built from 13 residues. Germline CDR1 reads SGHTA; CDR2 reads FQGNSA. V lost 2 bases and J lost 3, with 8 bases in between. The chain's CDR3 is CASSLSSGYEQYF. The CDR3 DNA reads as TGTGCCAGCAGCTTAAGTAGCGGCTACGAGCAGTACTTC.

On this clone itself: Other DNA sequences in this sample translate to the same CDR3. This chain links TRBV29-1 with TRBJ2-7; D is ambiguous. The CDR3 is 11 amino acids. The germline CDR1 and CDR2 sequences are SQVTM and ANQGSEA. With 0 bases removed from V and 3 bases from J, the gap between germline ends came to 3 bases. CDR3 sequence (DNA): TGCAGCGTTGAAGACCGCTACGAGCAGTACTTC. It translates to CSVEDRYEQYF.

The genes are TRBV6-6 and TRBJ2-1; 7 bases align to TRBD1. This CDR3 has 11 amino acids. V trimming: 5 bases; J trimming: 11 bases; junction bases outside the gene matches: 3. Germline loops: CDR1 MNHNY, CDR2 SVGAGI (reference sequence). The CDR3: CASSDRVKQFF. For the CDR3, the DNA is TGTGCCAGCAGTGACAGGGTTAAGCAGTTCTTC.

V usage is TRBV30 and J usage is TRBJ1-4, with D possibly being TRBD1 (6 bases). Trimming stripped 5 bases from V and 2 bases from J, with 30 bases between. The CDR3 contains 20 residues. The germline gives CDR1 GTSNPN, CDR2 SVGIG (reference sequence). The CDR3 loop reads CAWHDRLGTPSRTTNEKLFF. The DNA of the CDR3 is TGTGCCTGGCATGATCGGTTGGGGACACCCTCCCGGACGACTAATGAAAAACTGTTTTTT.

The J gene is TRBJ2-7, the V gene TRBV19; 7 bases are a match to TRBD2. The CDR3 loop spans 18 amino acids. Germline CDR1 LNHDA, CDR2 SQIVND (reference sequence). The V segment lost 3 bases and the J segment 4 bases; nucleotides outside the gene matches: 18. The CDR3 bases are TGTGCCAGTAGTATCCGAGTGGGGGAGGGAGGTCCCACTTACGAGCAGTACTTC. It translates to CASSIRVGEGGPTYEQYF.

As to this clone: Distinct nucleotide sequences in the sample also encode this CDR3. This chain uses TRBV5-1 with TRBJ2-7; possible D gene TRBD2, 5 bases. The CDR3 is 15 residues long. Germline V lookup: CDR1 SGHRS, CDR2 YFSETQ. V lost 0 bases and J 0 bases, leaving 10 bases between the germline ends. The CDR3: CASSLVLGSSYEQYF. CDR3 nucleotide sequence: TGCGCCAGCAGCTTGGTGCTAGGGAGCTCCTACGAGCAGTACTTC.